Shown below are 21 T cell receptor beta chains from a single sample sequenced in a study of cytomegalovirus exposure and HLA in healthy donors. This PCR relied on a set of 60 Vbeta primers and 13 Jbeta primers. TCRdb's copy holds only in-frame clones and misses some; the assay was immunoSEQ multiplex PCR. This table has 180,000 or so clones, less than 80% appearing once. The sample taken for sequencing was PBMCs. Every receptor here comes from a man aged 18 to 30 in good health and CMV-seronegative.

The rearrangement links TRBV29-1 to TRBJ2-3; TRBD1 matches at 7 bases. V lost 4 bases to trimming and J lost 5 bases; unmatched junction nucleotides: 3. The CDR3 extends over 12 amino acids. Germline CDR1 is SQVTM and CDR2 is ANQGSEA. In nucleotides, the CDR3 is TGCAGCGTTGCTAGGACAGGAGATACGCAGTATTTT. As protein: CSVARTGDTQYF.

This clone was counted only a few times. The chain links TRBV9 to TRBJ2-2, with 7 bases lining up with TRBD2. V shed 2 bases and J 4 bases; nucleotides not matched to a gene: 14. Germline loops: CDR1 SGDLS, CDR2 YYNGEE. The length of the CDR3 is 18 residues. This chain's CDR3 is CASSVPSMGGRFTGELFF. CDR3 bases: TGTGCCAGCAGCGTCCCCTCCATGGGCGGGAGATTCACCGGGGAGCTGTTTTTT. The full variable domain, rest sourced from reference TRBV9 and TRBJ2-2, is DSGVTQTPKHLITATGQRVTLRCSPRSGDLSVYWYQQSLDQGLQFLIQYYNGEERAKGNILERFSAQQFPDLHSELNLSSLELGDSALYFCASSVPSMGGRFTGELFFGEGSRLTVL.

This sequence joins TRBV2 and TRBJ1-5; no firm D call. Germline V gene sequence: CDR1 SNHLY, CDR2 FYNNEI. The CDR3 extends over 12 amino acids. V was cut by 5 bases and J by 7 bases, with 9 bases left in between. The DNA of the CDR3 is TGTGCCAGCAGTCGGGAGCCCCAGCCCCAGCATTTT. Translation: CASSREPQPQHF.

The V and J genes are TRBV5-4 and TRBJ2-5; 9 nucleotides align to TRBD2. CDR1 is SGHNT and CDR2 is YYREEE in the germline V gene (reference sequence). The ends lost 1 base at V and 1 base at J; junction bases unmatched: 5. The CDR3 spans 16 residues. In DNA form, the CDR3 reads TGTGCCAGCAGCTTGTGGGCTAGCGGGACCCAAGAGACCCAGTACTTC. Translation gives CASSLWASGTQETQYF. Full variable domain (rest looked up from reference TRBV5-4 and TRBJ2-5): ETGVTQSPTHLIKTRGQQVTLRCSSQSGHNTVSWYQQALGQGPQFIFQYYREEENGRGNFPPRFSGLQFPNYSSELNVNALELDDSALYLCASSLWASGTQETQYFGPGTRLLVL.

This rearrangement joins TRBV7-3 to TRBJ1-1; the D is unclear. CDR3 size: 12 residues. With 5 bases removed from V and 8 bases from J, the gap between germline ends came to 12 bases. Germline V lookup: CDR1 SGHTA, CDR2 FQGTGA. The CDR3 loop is CASSQNRGEAFF. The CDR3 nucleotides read TGTGCCAGCAGCCAAAATCGGGGAGAAGCTTTCTTT.

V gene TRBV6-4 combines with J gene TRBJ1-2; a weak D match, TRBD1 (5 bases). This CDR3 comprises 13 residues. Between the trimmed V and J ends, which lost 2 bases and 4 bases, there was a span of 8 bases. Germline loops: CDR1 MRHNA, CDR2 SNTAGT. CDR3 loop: CASSDDRGYGYTF. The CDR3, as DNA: TGTGCCAGCAGTGACGACAGAGGCTATGGCTACACCTTC.

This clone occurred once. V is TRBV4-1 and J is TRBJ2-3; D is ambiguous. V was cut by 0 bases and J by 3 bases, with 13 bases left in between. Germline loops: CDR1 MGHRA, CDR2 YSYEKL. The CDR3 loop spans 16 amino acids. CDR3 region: CASSQDSYIVTDTQYF. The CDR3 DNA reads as TGCGCCAGCAGCCAAGATTCGTATATTGTAACAGATACGCAGTATTTT.

This CDR3 reads CASSEFAPSSYEQYF. The CDR3 coding sequence is TGTGCCAGCAGTGAGTTCGCACCGAGCTCCTACGAGCAGTACTTC. V and J are TRBV2 and TRBJ2-7; no clear D gene. Germline V lookup: CDR1 SNHLY, CDR2 FYNNEI. This CDR3 region has 15 residues. Trimming removed 3 bases at V and 0 bases at J, with 12 bases between.

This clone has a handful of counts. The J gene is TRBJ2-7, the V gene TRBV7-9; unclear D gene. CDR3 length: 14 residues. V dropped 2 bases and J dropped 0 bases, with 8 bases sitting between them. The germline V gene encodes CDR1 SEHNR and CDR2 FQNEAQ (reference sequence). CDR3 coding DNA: TGTGCCAGCAGCTTATCCGCAGGCTCCTACGAGCAGTACTTC. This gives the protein CASSLSAGSYEQYF.

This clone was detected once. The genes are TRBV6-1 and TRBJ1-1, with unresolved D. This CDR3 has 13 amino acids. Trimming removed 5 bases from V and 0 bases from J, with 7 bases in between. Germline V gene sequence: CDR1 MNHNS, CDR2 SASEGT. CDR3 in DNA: TGTGCCAGCAGTCCAGTCATGAACACTGAAGCTTTCTTT. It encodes CASSPVMNTEAFF.

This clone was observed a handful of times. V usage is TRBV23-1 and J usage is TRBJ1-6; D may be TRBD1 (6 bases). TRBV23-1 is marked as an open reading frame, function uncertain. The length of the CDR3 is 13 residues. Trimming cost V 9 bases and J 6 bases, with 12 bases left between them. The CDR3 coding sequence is TGCGCCAGTTTCAGGGGATCTAATTCACCCCTCCACTTT. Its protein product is CASFRGSNSPLHF.

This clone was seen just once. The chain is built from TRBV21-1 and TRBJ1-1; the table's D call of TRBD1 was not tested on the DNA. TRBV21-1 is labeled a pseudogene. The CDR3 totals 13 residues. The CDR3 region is CASRSKLTAEAFF. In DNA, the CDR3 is TGTGCCAGCAGGTCAAAGTTGACAGCGGAAGCTTTCTTT.

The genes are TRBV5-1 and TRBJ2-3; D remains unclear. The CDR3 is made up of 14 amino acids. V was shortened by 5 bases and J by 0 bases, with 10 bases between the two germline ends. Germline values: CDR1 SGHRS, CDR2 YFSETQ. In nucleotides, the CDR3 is TGCGCCAGCAGGGGCTCCACTAGCACAGATACGCAGTATTTT. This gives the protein CASRGSTSTDTQYF.

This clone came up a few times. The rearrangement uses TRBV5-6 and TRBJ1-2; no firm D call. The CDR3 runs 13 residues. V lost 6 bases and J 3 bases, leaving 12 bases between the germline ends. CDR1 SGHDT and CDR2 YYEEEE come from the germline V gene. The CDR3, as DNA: TGTGCCAGCACCGCTACCTTCGACTATGGCTACACCTTC. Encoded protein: CASTATFDYGYTF.

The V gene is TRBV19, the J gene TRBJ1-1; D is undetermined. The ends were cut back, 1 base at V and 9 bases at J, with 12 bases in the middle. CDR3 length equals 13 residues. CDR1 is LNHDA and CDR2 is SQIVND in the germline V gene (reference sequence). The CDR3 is CASSIGVEAKAFF. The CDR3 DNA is TGTGCCAGTAGTATAGGGGTCGAAGCGAAAGCTTTCTTT.

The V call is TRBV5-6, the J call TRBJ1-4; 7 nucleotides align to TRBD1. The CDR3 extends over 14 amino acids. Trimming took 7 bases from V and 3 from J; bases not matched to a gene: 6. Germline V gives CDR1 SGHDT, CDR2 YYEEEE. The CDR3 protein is CASALQGANEKLFF. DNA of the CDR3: TGTGCCAGCGCCCTCCAGGGGGCTAATGAAAAACTGTTTTTT.

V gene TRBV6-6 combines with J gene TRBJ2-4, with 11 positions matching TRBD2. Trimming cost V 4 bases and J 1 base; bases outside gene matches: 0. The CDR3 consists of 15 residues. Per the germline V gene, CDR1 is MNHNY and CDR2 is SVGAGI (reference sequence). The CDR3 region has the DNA TGTGCCAGCAGTTGGACTAGCGGGGCCAAAAACATTCAGTACTTC. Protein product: CASSWTSGAKNIQYF.

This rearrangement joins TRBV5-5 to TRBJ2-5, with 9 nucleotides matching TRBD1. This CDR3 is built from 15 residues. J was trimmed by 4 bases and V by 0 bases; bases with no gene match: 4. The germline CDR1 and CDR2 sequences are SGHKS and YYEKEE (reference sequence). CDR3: CASSLDDRGGETQYF. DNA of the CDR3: TGTGCCAGCAGCTTGGATGACAGGGGGGGAGAGACCCAGTACTTC. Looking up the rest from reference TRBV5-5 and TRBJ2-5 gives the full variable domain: DAGVTQSPTHLIKTRGQQVTLRCSPISGHKSVSWYQQVLGQGPQFIFQYYEKEERGRGNFPDRFSARQFPNYSSELNVNALLLGDSALYLCASSLDDRGGETQYFGPGTRLLVL.

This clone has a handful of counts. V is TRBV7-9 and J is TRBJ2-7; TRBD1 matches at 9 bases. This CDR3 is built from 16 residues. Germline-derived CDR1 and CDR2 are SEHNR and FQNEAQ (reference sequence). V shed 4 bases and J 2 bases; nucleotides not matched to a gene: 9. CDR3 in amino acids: CASSSGTGSPTYEQYF. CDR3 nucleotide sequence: TGTGCCAGCAGCTCGGGGACAGGGTCCCCTACCTACGAGCAGTACTTC.

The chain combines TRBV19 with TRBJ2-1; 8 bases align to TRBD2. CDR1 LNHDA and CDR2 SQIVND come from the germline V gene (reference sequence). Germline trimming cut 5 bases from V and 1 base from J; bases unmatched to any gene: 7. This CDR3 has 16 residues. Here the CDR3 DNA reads TGTGCCAGTAGTGCCCGCAGCGGGAGTTCCTACAATGAGCAGTTCTTC. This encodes CASSARSGSSYNEQFF.

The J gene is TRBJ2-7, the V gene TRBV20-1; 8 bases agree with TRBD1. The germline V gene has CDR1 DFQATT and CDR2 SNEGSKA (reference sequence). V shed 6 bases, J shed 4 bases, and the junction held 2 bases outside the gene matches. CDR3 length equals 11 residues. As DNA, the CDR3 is TGCAGTGCCCGGACAGGGTACGAGCAGTACTTC. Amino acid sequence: CSARTGYEQYF.